The rows below give T cell receptor beta chains drawn from one sample of a study of shared clonotypes between healthy human individuals. Generated by immunoSEQ multiplex PCR, the TCRdb table keeps only in-frame clones and is missing some. The top ten hold around 24% of the sample, which has under 850,000 clones, about 92% seen once. The sequenced material came from naive CD8+ T cells sorted from blood. Receptor source: a man aged 25-40 years in good health. CDR3s include the opening cysteine and the closing phenylalanine or tryptophan. D genes are given only for firm matches. The listing skips clone size in some rows; elsewhere it reads once, few, many or a size class.

size	D	V	J	DNA	CDR3
-	TRBD2	TRBV9	TRBJ2-7	TGTGCCAGCAGCGTCTCTAGCGGTAGCGGGAGCTACGAGCAGTACTTC	CASSVSSGSGSYEQYF
once	TRBD2	TRBV5-4	TRBJ2-7	TGTGCCAGCAGCCGGGGTATGGCGGGAGCCTTCTACGAGCAGTACTTC	CASSRGMAGAFYEQYF
-	-	TRBV28	TRBJ2-5	TGTGCCAGCAGTTCCAATGTTGCTAGCGCGAAAGAAGAGACCCAGTACTTC	CASSSNVASAKEETQYF
-	-	TRBV11-2	TRBJ2-1	TGTGCCAGCAGCGAGTACTCCTACAATGAGCAGTTCTTC	CASSEYSYNEQFF
-	-	TRBV14	TRBJ2-5	TGTGCCAGCAGCCAAGAGATGGGATTTTTGGAGACCCAGTACTTC	CASSQEMGFLETQYF
-	-	TRBV27	TRBJ2-1	TGTGCCAGCAACCGAGGGTGGGTCGGGGACGGGAATGAGCAGTTCTTC	CASNRGWVGDGNEQFF
-	TRBD1	TRBV5-1	TRBJ2-7	TGCGCCAGCAGCATGACAGGGATCCAGTACGAGCAGTACTTC	CASSMTGIQYEQYF
-	-	TRBV10-2	TRBJ2-5	TGCGCCAGCAGTAGCGGACCGTACCAAGAGACCCAGTACTTC	CASSSGPYQETQYF
-	-	TRBV27	TRBJ2-7	TGTGCCAGCAGTCATACCCCCACGAGCTCCTACGAGCAGTACTTC	CASSHTPTSSYEQYF
-	TRBD2	TRBV6-5	TRBJ2-5	TGTGCCAGCAGTCCATTAGCGGGATCGGAAGAGACCCAGTACTTC	CASSPLAGSEETQYF
-	TRBD2	TRBV28	TRBJ2-7	TGTGCCAGCAGTCCCGGACGGGGGGTCTCCTACGAGCAGTACTTC	CASSPGRGVSYEQYF
-	-	TRBV28	TRBJ2-5	TGTGCCAGCAGTTTATTGTACGACAGTAACACCCCCCAAGAGACCCAGTACTTC	CASSLLYDSNTPQETQYF
-	-	TRBV10-3	TRBJ2-5	TGTGCCATCAGTGATCCGGAGGGTGGGGCGTTCGAGACCCAGTACTTC	CAISDPEGGAFETQYF
-	TRBD1	TRBV4-1	TRBJ2-5	TGCGCCAGCAGCTTGGGGACAGCCTTGGGGGAGACCCAGTACTTC	CASSLGTALGETQYF
-	-	TRBV11-2	TRBJ2-7	TGTGCCAGCAGCTTAGAACTGGTCTCGACCTCCTACGAGCAGTACTTC	CASSLELVSTSYEQYF
few	TRBD1	TRBV25-1	TRBJ2-7	TGTGCCAGCAGTGAAGGAATGGGGACAGAGGGCTACGAGCAGTACTTC	CASSEGMGTEGYEQYF
-	-	TRBV28	TRBJ2-7	TGTGCCAGCAGTTCGAGTTCTACAGGAACATACGAGCAGTACTTC	CASSSSSTGTYEQYF
once	-	TRBV4-1	TRBJ2-7	TGCGCCAGCAGCCAAAACCCCTCCCGGGACACGGATTACGAGCAGTACTTC	CASSQNPSRDTDYEQYF
-	-	TRBV5-5	TRBJ2-7	TGTGCCAGCAGCTTGGGGGCCGACAGGACCTACGAGCAGTACTTC	CASSLGADRTYEQYF
-	-	TRBV25-1	TRBJ1-1	TGTGCCAGCCAGAAGGGGAACACTGAAGCTTTCTTT	CASQKGNTEAFF
-	TRBD2	TRBV19	TRBJ2-1	TGTGCCAGTAGTATCCAGCGGGGTTTAAATGAGCAGTTCTTC	CASSIQRGLNEQFF
-	-	TRBV15	TRBJ1-5	TGTGCCACCAGCAGTCTCTACCGGGACGCTTCTTCTCCGGGCAATCAGCCCCAGCATTTT	CATSSLYRDASSPGNQPQHF
-	TRBD1	TRBV7-2	TRBJ2-1	TGTGCCAGCAGCTTCTGGACAGGGTTCTACAATGAGCAGTTCTTC	CASSFWTGFYNEQFF
-	-	TRBV2	TRBJ2-2	TGTGCCAGCAGTGAATGGTTCGGGACTGGGGCCGGGGAGCTGTTTTTT	CASSEWFGTGAGELFF
-	TRBD1	TRBV11-2	TRBJ1-2	TGTGCCAGCAGCACCCGACAGGGTAAAGAGGATGGCTACACCTTC	CASSTRQGKEDGYTF
-	TRBD2	TRBV6-6	TRBJ2-1	TGTGTCACTAGCGGGAGGTACAATGAGCAGTTCTTC	CVTSGRYNEQFF
-	-	TRBV30	TRBJ2-7	TGTGCCTACACCGACAGCTACGAGCAGTACTTC	CAYTDSYEQYF
-	-	TRBV5-1	TRBJ2-5	TGCGCCAGCAGCTTGGGGGCGGGGGCGCCGGGTTATGAGACCCAGTACTTC	CASSLGAGAPGYETQYF
-	-	TRBV29-1	TRBJ2-1	TGCAGCGTTGAGCTGGCTTCCCCTAGGAATGAGCAGTTCTTC	CSVELASPRNEQFF